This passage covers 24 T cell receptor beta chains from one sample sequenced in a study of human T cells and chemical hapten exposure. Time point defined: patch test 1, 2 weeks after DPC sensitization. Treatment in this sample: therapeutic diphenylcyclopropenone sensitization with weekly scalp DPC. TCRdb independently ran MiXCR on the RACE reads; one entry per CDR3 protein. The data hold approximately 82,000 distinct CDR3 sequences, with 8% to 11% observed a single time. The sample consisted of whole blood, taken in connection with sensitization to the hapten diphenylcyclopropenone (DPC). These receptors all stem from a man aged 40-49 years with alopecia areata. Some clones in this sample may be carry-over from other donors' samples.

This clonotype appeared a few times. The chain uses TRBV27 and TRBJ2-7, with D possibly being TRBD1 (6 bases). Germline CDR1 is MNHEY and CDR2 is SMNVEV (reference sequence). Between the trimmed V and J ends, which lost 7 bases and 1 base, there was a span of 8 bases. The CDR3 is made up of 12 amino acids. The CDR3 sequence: CASTDRSYEQYF. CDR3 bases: TGTGCCAGCACCGACAGGTCCTACGAGCAGTACTTC.

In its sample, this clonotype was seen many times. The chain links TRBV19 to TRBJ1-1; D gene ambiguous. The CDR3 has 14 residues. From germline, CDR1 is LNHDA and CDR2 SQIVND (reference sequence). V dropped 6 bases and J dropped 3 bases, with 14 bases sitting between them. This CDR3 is CASSSRWMDTEAFF. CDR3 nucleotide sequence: TGTGCCAGTAGCTCAAGGTGGATGGACACTGAAGCTTTCTTT.

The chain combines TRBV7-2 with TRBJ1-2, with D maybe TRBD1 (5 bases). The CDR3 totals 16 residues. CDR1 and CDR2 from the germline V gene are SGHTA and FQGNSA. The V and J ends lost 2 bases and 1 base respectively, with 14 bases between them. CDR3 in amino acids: CASSLRQGINNYGYTF. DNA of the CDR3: TGTGCCAGCAGCTTAAGGCAGGGCATCAATAACTATGGCTACACCTTC.

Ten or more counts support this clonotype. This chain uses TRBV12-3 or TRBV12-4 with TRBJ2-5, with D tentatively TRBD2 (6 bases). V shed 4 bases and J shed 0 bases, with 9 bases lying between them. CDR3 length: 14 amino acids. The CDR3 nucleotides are TGTGCCAGCAGTTATGGAGGGAACCAAGAGACCCAGTACTTC. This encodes CASSYGGNQETQYF.

This CDR3 reads CASRLAGVVRTDTQYF. CDR3 nucleotide sequence: TGTGCCAGCAGGCTAGCGGGAGTCGTTCGGACAGATACGCAGTATTTT. V usage is TRBV2 and J usage is TRBJ2-3; 10 bases agree with TRBD2. V lost 6 bases, J lost 3 bases, and 9 bases stayed unmatched. The CDR3 totals 16 residues. Germline CDR1 and CDR2: SNHLY and FYNNEI.

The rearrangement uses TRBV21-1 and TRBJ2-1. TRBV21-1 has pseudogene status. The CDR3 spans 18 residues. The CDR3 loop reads CASSPVTDKRTWGNEQFF. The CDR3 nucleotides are TGTGCCAGCAGCCCAGTCACAGACAAACGTACCTGGGGAAATGAGCAGTTCTTC.

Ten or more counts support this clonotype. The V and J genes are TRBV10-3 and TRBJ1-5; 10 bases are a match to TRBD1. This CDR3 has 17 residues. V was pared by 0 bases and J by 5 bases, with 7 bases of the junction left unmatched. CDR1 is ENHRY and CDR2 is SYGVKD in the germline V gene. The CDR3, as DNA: TGTGCCATCAGTGAGTCGAAGACCGGGACAGGGGATCAGCCCCAGCATTTT. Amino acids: CAISESKTGTGDQPQHF.

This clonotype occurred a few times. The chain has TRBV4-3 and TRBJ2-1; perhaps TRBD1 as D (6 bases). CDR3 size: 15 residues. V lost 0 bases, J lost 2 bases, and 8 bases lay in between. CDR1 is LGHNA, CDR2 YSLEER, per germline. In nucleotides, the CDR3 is TGCGCCAGCAGCCAAGAAGGGGGTCCCTACAATGAGCAGTTCTTC. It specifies CASSQEGGPYNEQFF.

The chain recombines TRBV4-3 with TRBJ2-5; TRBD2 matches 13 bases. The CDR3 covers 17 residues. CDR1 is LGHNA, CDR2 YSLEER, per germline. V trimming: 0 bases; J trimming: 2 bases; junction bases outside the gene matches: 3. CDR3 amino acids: CASSQDRGLAGQETQYF. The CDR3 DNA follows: TGCGCCAGCAGCCAAGATCGGGGACTAGCGGGACAAGAGACCCAGTACTTC.

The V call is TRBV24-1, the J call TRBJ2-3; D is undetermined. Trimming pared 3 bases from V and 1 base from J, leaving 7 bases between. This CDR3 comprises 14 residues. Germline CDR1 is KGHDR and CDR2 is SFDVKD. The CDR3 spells CATSDEPRTDTQYF. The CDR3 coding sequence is TGTGCCACCAGTGATGAACCGCGCACAGATACGCAGTATTTT.

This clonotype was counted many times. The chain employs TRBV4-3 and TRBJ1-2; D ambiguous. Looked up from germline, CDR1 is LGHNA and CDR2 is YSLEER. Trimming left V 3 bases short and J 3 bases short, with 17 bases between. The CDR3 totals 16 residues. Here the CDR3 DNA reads TGCGCCAGCAGCCAGGATTCCGGTCCCGCCTACTATGGCTACACCTTC. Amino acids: CASSQDSGPAYYGYTF.

DNA of the CDR3: TGCAGCGGGAGTGGGACTAGCGGGAGTTTTACGCTGGCGGATACGCAGTATTTT. It is translated as CSGSGTSGSFTLADTQYF. This chain connects TRBV29-1 to TRBJ2-3; 14 nucleotides agree with TRBD2. The CDR3 extends over 18 amino acids. Germline CDR1 is SQVTM and CDR2 is ANQGSEA. V lost 7 bases to trimming and J lost 6 bases; unmatched junction nucleotides: 18.

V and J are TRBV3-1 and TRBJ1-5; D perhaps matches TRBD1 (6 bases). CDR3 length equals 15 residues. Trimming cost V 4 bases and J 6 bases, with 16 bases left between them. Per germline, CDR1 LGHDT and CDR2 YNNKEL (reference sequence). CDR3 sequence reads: CASSPIGTLGQPQHF. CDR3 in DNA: TGTGCCAGCAGCCCTATCGGGACACTGGGTCAGCCCCAGCATTTT.

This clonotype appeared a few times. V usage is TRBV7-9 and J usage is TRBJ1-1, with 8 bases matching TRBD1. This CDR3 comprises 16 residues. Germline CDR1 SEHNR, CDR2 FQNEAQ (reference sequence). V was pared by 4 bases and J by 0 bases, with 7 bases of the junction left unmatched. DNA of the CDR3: TGTGCCAGCAGCTCCCGACAGGGGTTCATGAACACTGAAGCTTTCTTT. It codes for CASSSRQGFMNTEAFF.

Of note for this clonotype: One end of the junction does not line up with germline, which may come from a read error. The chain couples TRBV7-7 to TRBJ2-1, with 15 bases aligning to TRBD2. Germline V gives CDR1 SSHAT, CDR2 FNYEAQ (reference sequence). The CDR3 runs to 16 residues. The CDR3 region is CASSLGGLAGGEEQFF. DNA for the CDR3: TGTGCTAGCAGCTTAGGGGGACTAGCGGGAGGTGAGGAGCAGTTCTTC. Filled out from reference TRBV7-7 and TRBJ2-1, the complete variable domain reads GAGVSQSPRYKVTKRGQDVTLRCDPISSHATLYWYQQALGQGPEFLTYFNYEAQPDKSGLPSDRFSAERPEGSISTLTIQRTEQRDSAMYRCASSLGGLAGGEEQFFGPGTRLTVL.

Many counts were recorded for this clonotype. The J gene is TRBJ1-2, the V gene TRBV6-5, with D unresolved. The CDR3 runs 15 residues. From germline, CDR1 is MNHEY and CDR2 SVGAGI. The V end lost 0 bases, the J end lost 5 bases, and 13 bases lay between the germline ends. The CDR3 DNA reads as TGTGCCAGCAGTTACTCAAGTTCGGCGGGATATGGCTACACCTTC. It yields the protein CASSYSSSAGYGYTF.

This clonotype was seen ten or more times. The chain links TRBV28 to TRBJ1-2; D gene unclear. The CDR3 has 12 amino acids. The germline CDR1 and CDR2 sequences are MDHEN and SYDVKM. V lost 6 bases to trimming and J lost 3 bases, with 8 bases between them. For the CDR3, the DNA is TGTGCCAGCAGCCAAGTCCACTATGGCTACACCTTC. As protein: CASSQVHYGYTF.

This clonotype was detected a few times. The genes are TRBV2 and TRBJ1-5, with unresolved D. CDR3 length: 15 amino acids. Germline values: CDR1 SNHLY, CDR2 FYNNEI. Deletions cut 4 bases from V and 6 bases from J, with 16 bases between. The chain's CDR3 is CASSAFRIGRQPQHF. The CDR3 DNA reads TGTGCCAGCAGTGCCTTCAGGATTGGGCGTCAGCCCCAGCATTTT.

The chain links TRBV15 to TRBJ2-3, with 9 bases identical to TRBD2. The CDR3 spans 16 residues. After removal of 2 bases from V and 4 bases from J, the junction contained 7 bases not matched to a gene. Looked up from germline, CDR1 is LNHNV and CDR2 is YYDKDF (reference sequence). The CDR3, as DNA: TGTGCCACCAGCAGACACGCGGGGGGGAAGGCAGATACGCAGTATTTT. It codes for CATSRHAGGKADTQYF.

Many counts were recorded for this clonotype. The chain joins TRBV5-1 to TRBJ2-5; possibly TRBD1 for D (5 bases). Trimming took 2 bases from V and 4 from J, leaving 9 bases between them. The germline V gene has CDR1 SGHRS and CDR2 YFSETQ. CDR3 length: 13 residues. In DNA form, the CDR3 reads TGCGCCAGCAGCTTATCAGGGATAGAGACCCAGTACTTC. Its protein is CASSLSGIETQYF. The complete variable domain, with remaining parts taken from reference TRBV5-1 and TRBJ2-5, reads KAGVTQTPRYLIKTRGQQVTLSCSPISGHRSVSWYQQTPGQGLQFLFEYFSETQRNKGNFPGRFSGRQFSNSRSEMNVSTLELGDSALYLCASSLSGIETQYFGPGTRLLVL.

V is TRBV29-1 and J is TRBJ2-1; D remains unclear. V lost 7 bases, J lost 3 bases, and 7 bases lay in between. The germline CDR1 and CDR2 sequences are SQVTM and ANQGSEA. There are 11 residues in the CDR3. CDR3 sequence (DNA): TGCAGCGCTTTTGACTACAATGAGCAGTTCTTC. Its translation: CSAFDYNEQFF.

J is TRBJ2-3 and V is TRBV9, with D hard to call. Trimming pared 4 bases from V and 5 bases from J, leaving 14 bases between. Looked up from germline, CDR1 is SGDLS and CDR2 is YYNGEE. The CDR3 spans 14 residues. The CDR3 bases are TGTGCCAGCAGCTCAACACCCTTGGGAGATACGCAGTATTTT. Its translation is CASSSTPLGDTQYF.

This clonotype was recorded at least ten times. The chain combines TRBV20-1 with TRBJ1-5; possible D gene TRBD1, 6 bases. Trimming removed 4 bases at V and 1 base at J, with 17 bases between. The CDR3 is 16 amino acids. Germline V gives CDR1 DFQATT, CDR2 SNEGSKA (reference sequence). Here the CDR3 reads CSANDRRGTSNQPQHF. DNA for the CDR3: TGCAGTGCTAACGACAGGAGGGGTACAAGCAATCAGCCCCAGCATTTT.

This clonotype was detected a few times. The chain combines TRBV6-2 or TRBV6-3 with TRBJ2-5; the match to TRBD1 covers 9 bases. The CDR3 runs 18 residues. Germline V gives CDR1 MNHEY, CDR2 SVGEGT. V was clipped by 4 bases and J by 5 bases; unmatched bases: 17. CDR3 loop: CASSSGQGPGLGSETQYF. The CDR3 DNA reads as TGTGCCAGCAGTTCCGGACAGGGGCCCGGACTAGGGTCCGAGACCCAGTACTTC.